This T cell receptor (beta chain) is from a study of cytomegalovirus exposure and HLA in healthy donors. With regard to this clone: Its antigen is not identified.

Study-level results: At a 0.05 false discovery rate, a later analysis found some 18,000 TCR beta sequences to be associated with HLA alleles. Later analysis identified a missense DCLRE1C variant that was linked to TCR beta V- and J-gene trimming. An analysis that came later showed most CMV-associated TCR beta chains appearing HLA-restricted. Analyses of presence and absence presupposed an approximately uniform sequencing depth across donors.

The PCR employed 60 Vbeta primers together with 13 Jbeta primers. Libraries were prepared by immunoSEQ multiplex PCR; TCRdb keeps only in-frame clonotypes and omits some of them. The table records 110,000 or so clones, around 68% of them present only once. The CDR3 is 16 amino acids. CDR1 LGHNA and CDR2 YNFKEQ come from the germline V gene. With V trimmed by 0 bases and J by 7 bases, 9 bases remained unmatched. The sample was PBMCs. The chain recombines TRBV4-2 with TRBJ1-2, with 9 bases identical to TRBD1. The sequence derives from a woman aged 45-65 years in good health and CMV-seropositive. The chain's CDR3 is CASSQDLWDRVGGYTF. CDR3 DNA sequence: TGTGCCAGCAGCCAAGATCTATGGGACAGGGTAGGTGGCTACACCTTC.